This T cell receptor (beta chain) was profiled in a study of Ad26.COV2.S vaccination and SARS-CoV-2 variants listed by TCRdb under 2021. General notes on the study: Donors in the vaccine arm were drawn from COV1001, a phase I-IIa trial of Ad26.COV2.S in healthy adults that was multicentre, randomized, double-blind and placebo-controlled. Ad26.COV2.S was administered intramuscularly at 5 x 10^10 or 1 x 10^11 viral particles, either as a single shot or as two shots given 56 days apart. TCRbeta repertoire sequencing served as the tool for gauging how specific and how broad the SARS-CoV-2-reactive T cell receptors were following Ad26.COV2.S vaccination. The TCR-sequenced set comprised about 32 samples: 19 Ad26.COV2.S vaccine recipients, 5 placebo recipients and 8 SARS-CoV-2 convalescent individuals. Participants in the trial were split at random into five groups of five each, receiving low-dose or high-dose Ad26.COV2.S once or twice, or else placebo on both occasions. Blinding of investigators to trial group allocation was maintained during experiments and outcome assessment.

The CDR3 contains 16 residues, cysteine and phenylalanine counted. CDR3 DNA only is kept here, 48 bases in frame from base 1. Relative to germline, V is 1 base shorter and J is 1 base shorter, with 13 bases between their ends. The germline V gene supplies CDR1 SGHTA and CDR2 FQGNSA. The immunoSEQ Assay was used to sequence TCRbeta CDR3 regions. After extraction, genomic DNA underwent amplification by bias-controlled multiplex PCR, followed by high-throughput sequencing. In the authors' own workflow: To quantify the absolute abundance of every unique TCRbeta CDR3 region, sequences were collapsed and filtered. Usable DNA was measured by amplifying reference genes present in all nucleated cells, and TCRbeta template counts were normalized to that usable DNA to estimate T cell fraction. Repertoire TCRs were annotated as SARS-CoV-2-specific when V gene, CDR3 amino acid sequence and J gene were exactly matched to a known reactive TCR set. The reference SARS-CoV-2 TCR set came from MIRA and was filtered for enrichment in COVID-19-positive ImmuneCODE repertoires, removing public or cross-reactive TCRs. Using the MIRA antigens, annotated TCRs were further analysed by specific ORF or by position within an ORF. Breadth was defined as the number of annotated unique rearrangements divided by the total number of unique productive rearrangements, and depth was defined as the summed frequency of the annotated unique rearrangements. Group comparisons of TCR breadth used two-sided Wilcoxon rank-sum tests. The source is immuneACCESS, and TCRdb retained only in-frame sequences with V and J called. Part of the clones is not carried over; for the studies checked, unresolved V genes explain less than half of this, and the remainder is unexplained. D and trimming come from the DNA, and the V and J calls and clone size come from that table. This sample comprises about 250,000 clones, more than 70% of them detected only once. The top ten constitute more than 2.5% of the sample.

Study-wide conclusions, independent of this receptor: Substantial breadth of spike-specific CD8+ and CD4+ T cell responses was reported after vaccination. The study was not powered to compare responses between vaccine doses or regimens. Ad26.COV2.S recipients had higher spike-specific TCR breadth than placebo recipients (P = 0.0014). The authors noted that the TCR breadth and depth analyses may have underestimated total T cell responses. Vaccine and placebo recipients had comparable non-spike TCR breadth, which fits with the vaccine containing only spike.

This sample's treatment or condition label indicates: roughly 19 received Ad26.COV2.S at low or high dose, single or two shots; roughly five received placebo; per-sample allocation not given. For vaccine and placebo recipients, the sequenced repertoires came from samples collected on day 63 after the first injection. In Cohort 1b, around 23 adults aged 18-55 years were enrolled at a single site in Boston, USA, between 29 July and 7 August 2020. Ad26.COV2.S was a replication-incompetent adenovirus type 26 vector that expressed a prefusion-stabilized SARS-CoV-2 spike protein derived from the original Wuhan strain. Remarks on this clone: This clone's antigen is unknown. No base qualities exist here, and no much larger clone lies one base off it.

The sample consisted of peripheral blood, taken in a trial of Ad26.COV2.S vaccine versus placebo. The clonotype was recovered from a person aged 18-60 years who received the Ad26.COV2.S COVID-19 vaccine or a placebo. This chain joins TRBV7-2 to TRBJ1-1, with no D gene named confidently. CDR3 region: CASSLVAVTGNTEAFF. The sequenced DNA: TGTGCCAGCAGCTTAGTTGCGGTTACGGGGAACACTGAAGCTTTCTTT. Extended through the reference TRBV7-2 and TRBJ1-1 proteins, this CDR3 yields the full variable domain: GAGVSQSPSNKVTEKGKDVELRCDPISGHTALYWYRQSLGQGLEFLIYFQGNSAPDKSGLPSDRFSAERTGGSVSTLTIQRTQQEDSAVYLCASSLVAVTGNTEAFFGQGTRLTVV.